Detailed here is one T cell receptor (beta chain). It is unclear where the CDR3 begins or ends on the DNA, so no DNA is shown, and the CDR3 is as TCRdb lists it. Those enrolled in Seattle joined during active infection and were followed longitudinally afterward. The CDR3 region is 16 residues in length, termini included. Germline lookup yields CDR1 LNHDA and CDR2 SQIVND (reference sequence). This entry is derived from a study of blood T cell repertoires in COVID-19. Profiling relied on immunoSEQ multiplex PCR, and the TCRdb table lists in-frame clones only, not all of them. The profile shows a few hundred thousand clones, approximately 78% of them singletons.

V usage is TRBV19 and J usage is TRBJ2-3; the table's TRBD2 call for D was not verified on the DNA. The sequence was collected from a woman between 65 and 79 years old with COVID-19, enrolled during active disease. The sample taken for sequencing was peripheral blood. CDR3 amino acids: CASSIGVGTGTSGTYF.